The 32 T cell receptor beta chains given below trace back to one sample, sequenced in a study of shared clonotypes between healthy human individuals. Here immunoSEQ multiplex PCR was the method, and the copy in TCRdb shows in-frame clones only, minus some. Of approximately 740,000 clones listed, 92% are singletons. Naive-designated CD8 cells lacked CD45RO, were positively enriched for CCR7, and omitted terminally differentiated effector memory CD45RA+ cells. Sequences were obtained from naive CD8+ T cells sorted from blood. The receptors were gathered from a man younger than 45 in good health.

The rearrangement joins TRBV11-2 to TRBJ2-7, with 9 bases matching TRBD1. This CDR3 comprises 15 residues. Germline loops: CDR1 SGHAT, CDR2 FQNNGV. The J segment lost 3 bases and the V segment lost 4 bases, leaving 7 bases of the junction unmatched. In DNA form, the CDR3 reads TGTGCCAGCAGCTGGGAAGTGGGACAGGGCTACGAGCAGTACTTC. Encoded protein: CASSWEVGQGYEQYF.

J is TRBJ2-2 and V is TRBV11-3; D gene uncertain. V lost 2 bases, J lost 1 base, and 5 bases lay in between. The V gene's germline CDR1 is SGHNT and CDR2 YENEEA. The CDR3 covers 14 residues. CDR3 residues: CASSLMLNTGELFF. The DNA of the CDR3 is TGTGCCAGCAGCTTAATGTTGAACACCGGGGAGCTGTTTTTT.

CDR3 amino acids: CASSGGWTGLSYEQYF. CDR3 bases: TGTGCCAGCAGCGGTGGGTGGACAGGGTTGTCCTACGAGCAGTACTTC. The genes are TRBV5-5 and TRBJ2-7; TRBD1 agrees at 8 bases. Germline CDR1 is SGHKS and CDR2 is YYEKEE (reference sequence). The CDR3 has 16 residues. Unmatched junction bases numbered 10, after V lost 4 bases and J lost 1 base.

This chain joins TRBV7-8 and TRBJ2-2, with 11 nucleotides matching TRBD1. The germline CDR1 and CDR2 sequences are SGHVS and FQNEAQ. J lost 4 bases, V lost 2 bases, and 6 bases had no gene match. The CDR3 covers 17 residues. The CDR3 DNA reads TGTGCCAGCAGCTTATTCTGGACAGGGGGCATCACCGGGGAGCTGTTTTTT. Translated: CASSLFWTGGITGELFF. Drawing the rest from reference TRBV7-8 and TRBJ2-2, the complete variable domain is GAGVSQSPRYKVAKRGQDVALRCDPISGHVSLFWYQQALGQGPEFLTYFQNEAQLDKSGLPSDRFFAERPEGSVSTLKIQRTQQEDSAVYLCASSLFWTGGITGELFFGEGSRLTVL.

V and J are TRBV27 and TRBJ2-1; D unresolved. CDR1 and CDR2 from the germline V gene are MNHEY and SMNVEV (reference sequence). V was cut by 0 bases and J by 10 bases, with 7 bases left in between. This CDR3 is 12 amino acids long. In DNA, the CDR3 is TGTGCCAGCAGTTTATCCCGACGAGAGCAGTTCTTC. The encoded protein is CASSLSRREQFF.

The rearrangement uses TRBV5-6 and TRBJ2-5, with D tentatively TRBD1 (6 bases). The CDR3 runs 17 residues. CDR1 and CDR2 from the germline V gene are SGHDT and YYEEEE. V was shortened by 2 bases and J by 5 bases, with 22 bases between the two germline ends. The CDR3 nucleotides are TGTGCCAGCAGCTTATGGAAACAGGGTGATATTTCGGAGACCCAGTACTTC. This encodes CASSLWKQGDISETQYF.

The chain links TRBV7-8 to TRBJ2-2, with D uncertain. V lost 1 base, J lost 6 bases, and 15 bases lay in between. This CDR3 has 16 amino acids. The germline gives CDR1 SGHVS, CDR2 FQNEAQ. The CDR3 DNA reads as TGTGCCAGCAGCTTAGAGACACCTCAATTACCCGGGGAGCTGTTTTTT. Translation gives CASSLETPQLPGELFF.

In DNA form, the CDR3 reads TGCGCCAGCAGCCAATACCTAGGACTTGACAATCAGCCCCAGCATTTT. This gives the protein CASSQYLGLDNQPQHF. This chain joins TRBV4-1 and TRBJ1-5; no definite D call. CDR1 is MGHRA, CDR2 YSYEKL, per germline. The CDR3 totals 16 residues. Trimming took 2 bases from V and 3 from J, leaving 14 bases between them.

The genes are TRBV28 and TRBJ2-6; a possible D gene is TRBD2 (7 bases). V lost 3 bases, J lost 3 bases, and 15 bases lay in between. Germline V CDR1 and CDR2: MDHEN, SYDVKM. The CDR3 is 17 residues long. CDR3 loop: CASSLGGGGGGANVLTF. The CDR3, as DNA: TGTGCCAGCAGTTTGGGCGGCGGGGGCGGTGGGGCCAACGTCCTGACTTTC.

This chain links TRBV15 with TRBJ2-2; D remains ambiguous. CDR3 size: 13 residues. CDR1 and CDR2 (germline): LNHNV, YYDKDF (reference sequence). The V end lost 1 base, the J end lost 6 bases, and 6 bases lay between the germline ends. DNA of the CDR3: TGTGCCACCAGCAGAGCGTCGTCCGGGGAGCTGTTTTTT. Translated: CATSRASSGELFF. Full variable domain (outside the CDR3, taken from reference TRBV15 and TRBJ2-2): DAMVIQNPRYQVTQFGKPVTLSCSQTLNHNVMYWYQQKSSQAPKLLFHYYDKDFNNEADTPDNFQSRRPNTSFCFLDIRSPGLGDTAMYLCATSRASSGELFFGEGSRLTVL.

The chain is built from TRBV2 and TRBJ2-7; D not resolved. Trimming cost V 6 bases and J 6 bases, with 18 bases left between them. Germline loops: CDR1 SNHLY, CDR2 FYNNEI. CDR3 length: 14 residues. The CDR3 DNA is TGTGCCAGCAGGCCCCCGCTAGGGCCGGGCGAGCAGTACTTC. Translation: CASRPPLGPGEQYF.

V gene TRBV18 combines with J gene TRBJ2-1; 8 bases are shared with TRBD1. The CDR3 is 14 amino acids. With 3 bases clipped from V and 9 bases from J, the junction kept 7 bases outside the gene matches. Germline V lookup: CDR1 KGHSH, CDR2 LQKENI. The CDR3 DNA follows: TGTGCCAGCTCACCGACAGGGGAAGAGTTTGAGCAGTTCTTC. Translation: CASSPTGEEFEQFF.

In its sample, this clone was seen many times. CDR3 DNA sequence: TGCGCCAGCAGCCAAGACAGGGAGGAAAGCTATGGCTACACCTTC. Protein product: CASSQDREESYGYTF. The V and J genes are TRBV4-3 and TRBJ1-2; maybe TRBD1 (5 bases). V lost 0 bases and J lost 4, with 12 bases in between. The CDR3 extends over 15 amino acids. CDR1 LGHNA and CDR2 YSLEER come from the germline V gene.

The chain carries TRBV27 and TRBJ2-7; 8 nucleotides match TRBD1. CDR1 and CDR2 from the germline V gene are MNHEY and SMNVEV (reference sequence). The CDR3 is made up of 15 amino acids. The V gene end was trimmed by 3 bases and the J gene end by 3 bases; junction bases not matched to a gene: 7. In DNA, the CDR3 is TGTGCCAGCAGTTTGGGGCAGGGGGCTTACTACGAGCAGTACTTC. This encodes CASSLGQGAYYEQYF.

The J gene is TRBJ2-2, the V gene TRBV27; D unresolved. This CDR3 has 12 residues. In germline, CDR1 is MNHEY, CDR2 SMNVEV (reference sequence). V lost 2 bases and J 6 bases, leaving 4 bases between the germline ends. The CDR3 nucleotides read TGTGCCAGCAGTTTACCCCCCGGGGAGCTGTTTTTT. Amino acids: CASSLPPGELFF.

This clone was observed a single time. The V and J genes are TRBV7-6 and TRBJ2-1, with D hard to call. This CDR3 has 12 amino acids. V was trimmed by 3 bases and J by 6 bases, leaving 6 bases between them. CDR1 SGHVS and CDR2 FNYEAQ come from the germline V gene. CDR3 amino acids: CASSFSINEQFF. CDR3 coding DNA: TGTGCCAGCAGCTTTTCCATCAATGAGCAGTTCTTC.

The V and J genes are TRBV28 and TRBJ2-2, with 9 bases matching TRBD2. V lost 7 bases and J lost 4; bases outside the gene matches: 10. Germline V gives CDR1 MDHEN, CDR2 SYDVKM. This CDR3 region has 16 residues. CDR3 sequence reads: CASNGPGTSITGELFF. The CDR3 DNA reads as TGTGCCAGCAACGGACCCGGGACTAGCATCACCGGGGAGCTGTTTTTT.

The chain has TRBV27 and TRBJ2-7, with unresolved D. The germline V and J ends were trimmed by 1 base and 2 bases, with 6 bases remaining between them. Looked up from germline, CDR1 is MNHEY and CDR2 is SMNVEV (reference sequence). This CDR3 spans 13 amino acids. The CDR3 DNA follows: TGTGCCAGCAGTTTATACGGCCCCTACGAGCAGTACTTC. Protein: CASSLYGPYEQYF.

The chain is built from TRBV4-1 and TRBJ1-3; D might be TRBD1 (5 bases). Germline loops: CDR1 MGHRA, CDR2 YSYEKL. Trimming shortened V by 4 bases and J by 0 bases, and 13 bases separated the two germline ends. The CDR3 runs 16 residues. This chain's CDR3 is CASSPRMTDSGNTIYF. CDR3 DNA: TGCGCCAGCAGCCCTCGAATGACAGACTCTGGAAACACCATATATTTT.

The chain has TRBV9 and TRBJ1-1; D gene ambiguous. CDR3 length: 11 residues. V shed 3 bases and J shed 3 bases, with 3 bases lying between them. The V gene's germline CDR1 is SGDLS and CDR2 YYNGEE. CDR3 sequence reads: CASSADTEAFF. CDR3 bases: TGTGCCAGCAGCGCCGACACTGAAGCTTTCTTT.

The chain couples TRBV28 to TRBJ2-3; 8 bases align to TRBD2. The CDR3 is made up of 15 amino acids. V lost 3 bases to trimming and J lost 4 bases; unmatched junction nucleotides: 6. Germline values: CDR1 MDHEN, CDR2 SYDVKM. The CDR3, as DNA: TGTGCCAGCAGTTTCCTTAGCGGGACGGCAGATACGCAGTATTTT. Its protein is CASSFLSGTADTQYF.

The chain has TRBV5-1 and TRBJ2-1; TRBD2 aligns across 7 bases. In germline, CDR1 is SGHRS, CDR2 YFSETQ. V lost 2 bases to trimming and J lost 9 bases; unmatched junction nucleotides: 8. The CDR3 runs 14 residues. CDR3 coding DNA: TGCGCCAGCAGCTTAAGGAGGCGGGAGAGTGAGCAGTTCTTC. Its protein is CASSLRRRESEQFF. Looking up the rest from reference TRBV5-1 and TRBJ2-1 gives the full variable domain: KAGVTQTPRYLIKTRGQQVTLSCSPISGHRSVSWYQQTPGQGLQFLFEYFSETQRNKGNFPGRFSGRQFSNSRSEMNVSTLELGDSALYLCASSLRRRESEQFFGPGTRLTVL.

The chain joins TRBV2 to TRBJ2-7; possibly TRBD2 for D (5 bases). Trimming stripped 6 bases from V and 3 bases from J, with 18 bases between. Germline lookup yields CDR1 SNHLY and CDR2 FYNNEI. This CDR3 is built from 15 residues. Here the CDR3 DNA reads TGTGCCAGCAGCCCACTTGGCGGGTCCTTCTACGAGCAGTACTTC. Translating it yields CASSPLGGSFYEQYF.

The chain couples TRBV6-5 to TRBJ2-2; 11 bases align to TRBD2. The CDR3 runs 15 residues. Trimming took 7 bases from V and 6 from J; bases not matched to a gene: 7. CDR1 is MNHEY, CDR2 SVGAGI, per germline. This CDR3 is CASTLSGRAPGELFF. For the CDR3, the DNA is TGTGCCAGCACCCTTAGCGGGAGGGCCCCCGGGGAGCTGTTTTTT.

As to this clone: Within the sample, other DNA sequences also encode this same CDR3. The chain recombines TRBV7-9 with TRBJ2-2; D gene ambiguous. The CDR3 runs 14 residues. The germline V gene has CDR1 SEHNR and CDR2 FQNEAQ (reference sequence). V lost 1 base, J lost 1 base, and 4 bases lay in between. CDR3 nucleotides: TGTGCCAGCAGCTTAGGAGGGAACACCGGGGAGCTGTTTTTT. This codes for CASSLGGNTGELFF.

The rearrangement uses TRBV13 and TRBJ1-4, with TRBD1 as a possible D gene (6 bases). The length of the CDR3 is 16 residues. Germline V lookup: CDR1 PRHDT, CDR2 FYEKMQ (reference sequence). V was clipped by 0 bases and J by 8 bases, with 16 bases between them. For the CDR3, the DNA is TGTGCCAGCAGCTTAGGAGGGGGAGGCGAAGGAGAAAAACTGTTTTTT. This translates into CASSLGGGGEGEKLFF.

The CDR3 spells CASSFTSGYEQFF. CDR3 nucleotides: TGCGCCAGCAGCTTTACCTCGGGCTATGAGCAGTTCTTC. J is TRBJ2-1 and V is TRBV5-1; D remains ambiguous. The CDR3 has 13 amino acids. Germline CDR1 is SGHRS and CDR2 is YFSETQ. The ends were cut back, 2 bases at V and 8 bases at J, with 11 bases in the middle.

The rearrangement uses TRBV11-2 and TRBJ2-1, with D possibly called TRBD1 or TRBD2 (5 bases each). Germline V CDR1 and CDR2: SGHAT, FQNNGV. CDR3 size: 16 residues. Trimming left V 0 bases short and J 2 bases short, with 11 bases between. The CDR3 DNA reads as TGTGCCAGCAGCTTAGACGGGGCAGCCGCCTACAATGAGCAGTTCTTC. Its translation is CASSLDGAAAYNEQFF.

This clone was counted only a few times. CDR3 region: CASRTSGSYNEQFF. The CDR3 nucleotides are TGTGCCAGCAGGACTAGCGGGAGTTACAATGAGCAGTTCTTC. The V gene is TRBV28, the J gene TRBJ2-1; 12 bases align to TRBD2. The CDR3 consists of 14 residues. The germline V gene encodes CDR1 MDHEN and CDR2 SYDVKM. J lost 4 bases, V lost 6 bases, and 1 base had no gene match.

This chain connects TRBV29-1 to TRBJ2-1, with a possible D match to TRBD1 (6 bases). The germline CDR1 and CDR2 sequences are SQVTM and ANQGSEA. This CDR3 has 15 residues. The V gene lost 3 bases and the J gene lost 8 bases, with 20 bases spanning the gap. CDR3 nucleotide sequence: TGCAGCGTTGATGGCAGGCAAGGACAGCCAGATGAGCAGTTCTTC. This gives the protein CSVDGRQGQPDEQFF.

V is TRBV6-6 and J is TRBJ2-5; D is uncertain. CDR1 MNHNY and CDR2 SVGAGI come from the germline V gene (reference sequence). V lost 7 bases and J lost 4, with 13 bases in between. The CDR3 covers 13 residues. CDR3 bases: TGTGCCAGCACACCGATTGGGCGAGAGACCCAGTACTTC. This encodes CASTPIGRETQYF.

The chain uses TRBV7-3 and TRBJ2-5, with 7 positions matching TRBD2. The germline V gene encodes CDR1 SGHTA and CDR2 FQGTGA. Losses at the gene ends were 2 bases for V and 0 bases for J; bases not matched to a gene: 3. The CDR3 runs 15 residues. This CDR3 is CASSLVGGYQETQYF. The CDR3 bases are TGTGCCAGCAGCTTAGTCGGGGGGTACCAAGAGACCCAGTACTTC.